The sequence of this T cell receptor (beta chain) was determined in a study of type 1 regulatory T cells. Study-level findings and limits: Type 1 regulatory T cells had a more restricted TCR repertoire than non-type 1 regulatory T cells.

TCRdb passed the reads through MiXCR, listing each CDR3 protein once. Seen here are about 42,000 distinct CDR3 sequences, less than 15% observed once, and the top ten hold approximately 8%. With respect to this clonotype: The antigen remains unidentified. A much larger clone is a single base away; this may be a read error.

The V gene end was trimmed by 10 bases and the J gene end by 3 bases; junction bases not matched to a gene: 8. Germline V CDR1 and CDR2: MNHNS, SASEGT. The CDR3 is 15 residues long. The specimen was cultured non-Tr1 T cells, either the whole culture or a sorted T cell fraction (not recorded which). The receptor was derived from a human donor in good health. The V gene is TRBV6-1, the J gene TRBJ2-1, with 11 bases lining up with TRBD2. The CDR3: CANALGLADYNEQFF. CDR3 bases: TGTGCCAACGCACTGGGACTAGCGGACTACAATGAGCAGTTCTTC.